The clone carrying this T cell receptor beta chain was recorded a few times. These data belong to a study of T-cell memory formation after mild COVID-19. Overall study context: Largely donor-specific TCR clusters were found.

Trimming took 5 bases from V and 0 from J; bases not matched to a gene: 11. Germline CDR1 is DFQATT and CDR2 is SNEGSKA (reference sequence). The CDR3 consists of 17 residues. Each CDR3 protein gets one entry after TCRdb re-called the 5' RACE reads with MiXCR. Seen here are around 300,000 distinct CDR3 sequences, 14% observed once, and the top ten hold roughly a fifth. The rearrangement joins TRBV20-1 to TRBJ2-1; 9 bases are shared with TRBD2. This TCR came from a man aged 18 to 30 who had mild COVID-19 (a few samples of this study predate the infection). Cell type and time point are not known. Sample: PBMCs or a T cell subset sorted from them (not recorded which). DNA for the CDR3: TGCAGTGCTGTAGGTAGCGGGGGCACGAGCTCCTACAATGAGCAGTTCTTC. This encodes CSAVGSGGTSSYNEQFF.